A single sample gave rise to the 3 T cell receptor beta chains below, sequenced in a study of blood T cell repertoires in COVID-19 (dated by TCRdb to the early 2020s). Libraries were constructed by the immunoSEQ multiplex PCR assay. Imported from immuneACCESS, the table was reduced by TCRdb to in-frame sequences with V and J called. These copies leave out some clones; in studies compared against another copy, an unresolved V gene accounts for under half, and the cause of the remainder is not known. The sample data list approximately 250,000 clones, and roughly 84% of these were observed just once. The ten largest clones capture about 9.1% of the sample. What was sequenced was peripheral blood. The receptors derive from a human donor in a cohort sampled during active COVID-19.

The genes are TRBV18 and TRBJ1-6; D uncertain. V was pared by 2 bases and J by 9 bases, with 8 bases between. The CDR3 is 13 residues long. The germline gives CDR1 KGHSH, CDR2 LQKENI. The CDR3 DNA is TGTGCCAGCTCACCAGGGGAGGCTTCACCCCTCCACTTT. Its protein is CASSPGEASPLHF.

The rearrangement joins TRBV6-2 or TRBV6-3 to TRBJ1-2, with D possibly matching TRBD1 (5 bases). This CDR3 region has 12 residues. CDR1 and CDR2 (germline): MNHEY, SVGEGT. V gave up 2 bases and J gave up 12 bases, with 13 bases separating them. DNA of the CDR3: TGTGCCAGCAGTTACGACAGCCGCCGGAACACCTTC. It is translated as CASSYDSRRNTF.

The CDR3 region has the DNA TGTGCCAGCAGCTTGCGGCGGGGTGGGGAGCAGTTCTTC. It translates to CASSLRRGGEQFF. V is TRBV11-3 and J is TRBJ2-1; D might be TRBD2 (6 bases). V was trimmed by 3 bases and J by 10 bases, leaving 13 bases between them. Germline lookup yields CDR1 SGHNT and CDR2 YENEEA. This CDR3 has 13 amino acids.